The 26 T cell receptor beta chains below all came from one sample that was sequenced in a study of blood T cells in healthy people across ages. Using a J-beta primer mix together with a sample-barcoded 5' primer, a second PCR was run for roughly 6 to 12 cycles. One entry per CDR3 protein results from TCRdb running MiXCR on the 5' RACE reads. The table has approximately 850,000 distinct CDR3 sequences, 55% to 75% seen once; the top ten hold about 20%. The sequencing sample was made of blood. These receptors originate from a man younger than 40 in good health.

The chain is built from TRBV7-2 and TRBJ2-5; D is ambiguous. This CDR3 contains 13 residues. In germline, CDR1 is SGHTA, CDR2 FQGNSA. Trimming shortened V by 7 bases and J by 11 bases, and 20 bases separated the two germline ends. CDR3 bases: TGTGCCAGCAAGGTATATCGGCACAATGAGCAGTACTTC. Amino acids: CASKVYRHNEQYF.

This clonotype has more than one count but fewer than ten. The chain carries TRBV10-3 and TRBJ1-1; 9 bases match TRBD1. In germline, CDR1 is ENHRY, CDR2 SYGVKD. After removal of 5 bases from V and 4 bases from J, the junction contained 8 bases not matched to a gene. The length of the CDR3 is 15 residues. The CDR3 loop reads CAISPGTGFGTEAFF. CDR3 nucleotides: TGTGCCATCAGTCCCGGGACAGGGTTCGGCACTGAAGCTTTCTTT.

The chain links TRBV29-1 to TRBJ2-2; D not certain. CDR1 and CDR2 from the germline V gene are SQVTM and ANQGSEA. Trimming took off 4 bases at V and 4 bases at J, with 7 bases between the two ends. CDR3 length equals 12 residues. In DNA form, the CDR3 reads TGCAGCGTTGTATTGCCCACCGGGGAGCTGTTTTTT. It is translated as CSVVLPTGELFF.

The CDR3 region is CASSLGRELDTQYF. CDR3 in DNA: TGTGCCAGCAGTTTAGGTAGGGAATTGGATACGCAGTATTTT. This chain joins TRBV27 and TRBJ2-3; D is uncertain. Germline CDR1 is MNHEY and CDR2 is SMNVEV (reference sequence). This CDR3 contains 14 residues. Trimming stripped 2 bases from V and 6 bases from J, with 12 bases between.

The chain couples TRBV12-3 or TRBV12-4 to TRBJ1-2; weak D call: TRBD1 (6 bases). CDR3 size: 14 residues. Trimming stripped 5 bases from V and 4 bases from J, with 14 bases between. CDR3 amino acids: CASSLATGPYGYTF. Written as DNA, the CDR3 is TGTGCCAGCAGTCTGGCTACAGGGCCCTATGGCTACACCTTC.

This clonotype was seen once. The chain has TRBV29-1 and TRBJ2-1; weak D call: TRBD2 (5 bases). The CDR3 loop spans 15 amino acids. The V gene's germline CDR1 is SQVTM and CDR2 ANQGSEA. V lost 4 bases and J 4 bases, leaving 17 bases between the germline ends. The CDR3 sequence is CSVGGRAGVYNEQFF. DNA for the CDR3: TGCAGCGTTGGGGGTAGGGCGGGCGTGTACAATGAGCAGTTCTTC.

This rearrangement joins TRBV6-5 to TRBJ1-1; D possibly corresponds to TRBD1 (5 bases). The CDR3 consists of 15 residues. Germline V gene sequence: CDR1 MNHEY, CDR2 SVGAGI. V was cut by 0 bases and J by 4 bases, with 12 bases left in between. CDR3 residues: CASSYSSGLATEAFF. CDR3 coding DNA: TGTGCCAGCAGTTACTCGTCAGGGTTGGCCACTGAAGCTTTCTTT.

This clonotype has at least ten counts. The J gene is TRBJ2-3, the V gene TRBV29-1; D might be TRBD2 (7 bases). The CDR3 length is 12 residues. Trimming removed 5 bases from V and 9 bases from J, with 15 bases in between. Germline CDR1 and CDR2: SQVTM and ANQGSEA. For the CDR3, the DNA is TGCAGCGTTAGGGGGGGGGCGGCCACGCAGTATTTT. It codes for CSVRGGAATQYF.

In this sample, this clonotype turned up once. The chain uses TRBV4-3 and TRBJ2-5, with TRBD2 as a possible D gene (6 bases). The J call could be wrong; TRBJ2-7 is a better fit for the DNA end. The germline gives CDR1 LGHNA, CDR2 YSLEER. The CDR3 sequence is 16 residues long. CDR3: CASSQDPPADYYEQYF. The CDR3 region has the DNA TGCGCCAGCAGCCAAGATCCGCCAGCGGACTACTACGAGCAGTACTTC.

In its sample, this clonotype was seen a few times. The rearrangement links TRBV6-1 to TRBJ2-1; no clear D gene. V was cut by 8 bases and J by 3 bases, with 8 bases left in between. Germline V gene sequence: CDR1 MNHNS, CDR2 SASEGT. The CDR3 totals 12 residues. The CDR3 here is CASESGYNEQFF. In DNA form, the CDR3 reads TGTGCCAGCGAGAGTGGCTACAATGAGCAGTTCTTC.

The chain combines TRBV20-1 with TRBJ1-2; the D gene is possibly TRBD1 (5 bases). This CDR3 has 12 residues. The V end lost 8 bases, the J end lost 6 bases, and 16 bases lay between the germline ends. Germline V gene sequence: CDR1 DFQATT, CDR2 SNEGSKA (reference sequence). CDR3 in DNA: TGCAGTCGGGGAAGAGGGGCGGATGGCTACACCTTC. This gives the protein CSRGRGADGYTF.

The J gene is TRBJ2-7, the V gene TRBV20-1; D ambiguous. Germline V lookup: CDR1 DFQATT, CDR2 SNEGSKA (reference sequence). There are 14 residues in the CDR3. Trimming cost V 6 bases and J 1 base, with 16 bases left between them. CDR3 amino acids: CSATDFLPSYEQYF. The CDR3 DNA reads TGCAGTGCCACCGATTTCTTGCCTTCCTACGAGCAGTACTTC.

This chain connects TRBV9 to TRBJ1-6; 9 nucleotides line up with TRBD1. In germline, CDR1 is SGDLS, CDR2 YYNGEE. The CDR3 extends over 22 amino acids. V gave up 4 bases and J gave up 0 bases; unmatched junction bases: 20. CDR3 DNA sequence: TGTGCCAGCAGCCCTTCACCCGGAATACAGGGGGCGAGAAGCTCCTATAATTCACCCCTCCACTTT. It encodes CASSPSPGIQGARSSYNSPLHF.

The V call is TRBV27, the J call TRBJ2-5, with TRBD1 as a possible D gene (6 bases). Near its end, the DNA agrees better with TRBJ2-7, so the J call may be wrong. The CDR3 contains 16 residues. Germline V gives CDR1 MNHEY, CDR2 SMNVEV (reference sequence). The CDR3 region is CASSLGAEGRGYEQYF. The CDR3 region has the DNA TGTGCCAGCAGTTTGGGGGCCGAAGGAAGGGGTTACGAGCAGTACTTC.

The DNA of the CDR3 is TGTGCCATCAGTTTTCAGGGGCTCGACGAGCAGTACTTC. Protein product: CAISFQGLDEQYF. The chain has TRBV10-3 and TRBJ2-7; TRBD1 is a possible D gene (6 bases). The germline V gene has CDR1 ENHRY and CDR2 SYGVKD. Trimming stripped 5 bases from V and 5 bases from J, with 13 bases between. This CDR3 spans 13 amino acids.

The chain is built from TRBV20-1 and TRBJ1-2; possible D gene TRBD1, 5 bases. Deletions cut 3 bases from V and 10 bases from J, with 21 bases between. Per germline, CDR1 DFQATT and CDR2 SNEGSKA (reference sequence). The CDR3 is 14 amino acids. The CDR3, as DNA: TGCAGTGCTAGTATCCCTCCTCAGGACATAACCTACACCTTC. Residues: CSASIPPQDITYTF.

The chain carries TRBV7-9 and TRBJ1-2, with no clear D. The germline V and J ends were trimmed by 4 bases and 8 bases, with 17 bases remaining between them. The CDR3 runs 14 residues. Germline V CDR1 and CDR2: SEHNR, FQNEAQ (reference sequence). The CDR3 here is CASSSTGVVRGYTF. In DNA, the CDR3 is TGTGCCAGCAGCTCCACGGGAGTAGTACGAGGCTACACCTTC.

The V and J genes are TRBV3-1 and TRBJ2-5, with 10 positions matching TRBD2. The end of the DNA fits TRBJ2-7 better, so the J call may be wrong. The germline CDR1 and CDR2 sequences are LGHDT and YNNKEL (reference sequence). This CDR3 contains 17 residues. CDR3 DNA: TGTGCCAGCAGCCAAGATCAAGCGGGAGGGAGGAGTATCGAGCAGTACTTC. As protein: CASSQDQAGGRSIEQYF.

This chain links TRBV6-5 with TRBJ2-5, with D unresolved. Germline values: CDR1 MNHEY, CDR2 SVGAGI. This CDR3 contains 12 residues. V was trimmed by 5 bases and J by 4 bases, leaving 8 bases between them. CDR3 protein: CASSELGETQYF. CDR3 in DNA: TGTGCCAGCAGTGAGCTTGGAGAGACCCAGTACTTC.

This clonotype was counted between two and nine times. V is TRBV29-1 and J is TRBJ2-3; D remains unclear. V was cut by 3 bases and J by 0 bases, with 13 bases left in between. The CDR3 runs 15 residues. Per the germline V gene, CDR1 is SQVTM and CDR2 is ANQGSEA. The CDR3 is CSVDPQLDSTDTQYF. As DNA, the CDR3 is TGCAGCGTTGATCCGCAGCTGGATAGCACAGATACGCAGTATTTT.

The rearrangement links TRBV5-1 to TRBJ1-2, with unresolved D. The germline gives CDR1 SGHRS, CDR2 YFSETQ. V lost 4 bases and J lost 1, with 11 bases in between. This CDR3 has 14 residues. CDR3 nucleotide sequence: TGCGCCAGCAGCGAAACGAAGAGTAACTATGGCTACACCTTC. This codes for CASSETKSNYGYTF.

The V gene is TRBV29-1, the J gene TRBJ1-1; no reliable D call. Germline assignment: CDR1 SQVTM and CDR2 ANQGSEA. The germline V and J ends were trimmed by 5 bases and 0 bases, with 10 bases remaining between them. The CDR3 runs to 13 residues. The CDR3 DNA reads as TGCAGCGTTAGATCCTCGATGAACACTGAAGCTTTCTTT. It encodes CSVRSSMNTEAFF.

This rearrangement joins TRBV7-2 to TRBJ2-5; D may be TRBD1 or TRBD2 (5 bases each). The germline gives CDR1 SGHTA, CDR2 FQGNSA. The CDR3 sequence is 14 residues long. Trimming pared 5 bases from V and 3 bases from J, leaving 13 bases between. This CDR3 is CASSLGTIKETQYF. The DNA of the CDR3 is TGTGCCAGCAGCCTCGGGACGATCAAAGAGACCCAGTACTTC.

This clonotype was observed a single time. V is TRBV6-1 and J is TRBJ2-1; unclear D gene. V gave up 0 bases and J gave up 5 bases, with 23 bases separating them. Germline V gene data show CDR1 as MNHNS and CDR2 as SASEGT. This CDR3 comprises 19 residues. The DNA of the CDR3 is TGTGCCAGCAGTGAAGCGCTGGGTTATATAGTGGCGTCAAACAATGAGCAGTTCTTC. Translation gives CASSEALGYIVASNNEQFF.

This sequence joins TRBV5-6 and TRBJ1-2; D gene ambiguous. V was pared by 4 bases and J by 8 bases, with 12 bases between. This CDR3 has 12 residues. CDR1 and CDR2 (germline): SGHDT, YYEEEE. CDR3 loop: CASSAGSGGYTF. The CDR3 bases are TGTGCCAGCAGCGCTGGTTCTGGCGGCTACACCTTC. Variable domain in full (rest from reference TRBV5-6 and TRBJ1-2): DAGVTQSPTHLIKTRGQQVTLRCSPKSGHDTVSWYQQALGQGPQFIFQYYEEEERQRGNFPDRFSGHQFPNYSSELNVNALLLGDSALYLCASSAGSGGYTFGSGTRLTVV.

This clonotype was found a few times. This chain joins TRBV28 and TRBJ2-5, with D unclear. The germline gives CDR1 MDHEN, CDR2 SYDVKM. The germline V and J ends were trimmed by 8 bases and 1 base, with 14 bases remaining between them. The length of the CDR3 is 14 residues. The CDR3 sequence: CASGPSRRQETQYF. Here the CDR3 DNA reads TGTGCCAGCGGACCGTCTAGGCGCCAAGAGACCCAGTACTTC.